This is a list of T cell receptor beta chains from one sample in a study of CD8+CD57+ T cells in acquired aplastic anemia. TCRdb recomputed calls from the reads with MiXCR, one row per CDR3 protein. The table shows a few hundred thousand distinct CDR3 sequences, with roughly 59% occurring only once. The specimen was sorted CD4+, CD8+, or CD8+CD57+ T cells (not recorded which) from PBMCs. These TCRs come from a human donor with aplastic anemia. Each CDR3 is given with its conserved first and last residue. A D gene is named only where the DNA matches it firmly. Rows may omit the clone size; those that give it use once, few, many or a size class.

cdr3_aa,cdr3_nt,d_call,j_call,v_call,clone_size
CAGRDSGGFQETQYF,TGTGCCGGCAGGGATAGCGGGGGGTTCCAAGAGACCCAGTACTTC,TRBD2,TRBJ2-5,TRBV2,.
CSARYQFGTSGRGTVSAYNEQFF,TGCAGTGCTAGATACCAGTTCGGGACTAGCGGGAGGGGAACGGTAAGCGCCTACAATGAGCAGTTCTTC,TRBD2,TRBJ2-1,TRBV20-1,many
CASGFRGMNTEAFF,TGTGCCAGTGGTTTCAGGGGCATGAACACTGAGGCTTTCTTT,.,TRBJ1-1,TRBV19,.
CASSYWGTRGGAGELFF,TGTGCCAGCAGTTACTGGGGTACGCGGGGGGGCGCCGGGGAGCTGTTTTTT,TRBD2,TRBJ2-2,TRBV6-6,few
CASTLTGGDYEQYF,TGCGCCAGCACCCTTACGGGGGGGGACTACGAGCAGTACTTC,TRBD2,TRBJ2-7,TRBV10-1,.
CAWNPRLAGGFANTGELFF,TGTGCCTGGAATCCCCGGCTAGCGGGAGGGTTCGCGAACACCGGGGAGCTGTTTTTT,TRBD2,TRBJ2-2,TRBV30,few
CASSLETAIYGYTF,TGTGCCAGCAGCTTAGAGACAGCAATCTATGGCTACACCTTC,.,TRBJ1-2,TRBV7-9,.
CASSIDRDNQPQHF,TGTGCCAGCAGTATAGACAGGGACAATCAGCCCCAGCATTTT,TRBD1,TRBJ1-5,TRBV2,.
CSALQETQYF,TGCAGTGCTTTACAAGAGACCCAGTACTTC,.,TRBJ2-5,TRBV20-1,.
CASSLAGDTYGYTF,TGTGCCAGCAGTTTAGCCGGGGACACCTATGGCTACACCTTC,.,TRBJ1-2,TRBV12-3/TRBV12-4,many
CASSEWTVTGANVLTF,TGTGCCAGCAGTGAATGGACTGTTACTGGGGCCAACGTCCTGACTTTC,.,TRBJ2-6,TRBV2,.
CASSRQSLSTDTQYF,TGTGCCAGCAGCCGACAGTCCCTAAGCACAGATACGCAGTATTTT,.,TRBJ2-3,TRBV14,many
CASSLAGRQREKLFF,TGCGCCAGCAGCTTGGCCGGACGCCAAAGAGAAAAACTGTTTTTT,.,TRBJ1-4,TRBV5-1,many
CASSLDAAEQYF,TGTGCCAGCAGCTTAGATGCAGCGGAGCAGTACTTC,.,TRBJ2-7,TRBV7-2,many
CSAIDRGRGSGTDTQYF,TGCAGTGCCATAGACAGGGGGCGCGGGTCAGGCACAGATACGCAGTATTTT,TRBD1,TRBJ2-3,TRBV20-1,.
CSARDRLTGNEQFF,TGCAGTGCTAGAGATAGGTTGACGGGAAATGAGCAGTTCTTC,.,TRBJ2-1,TRBV20-1,.
CASSSSGGPSGNTIYF,TGTGCCAGCAGCTCATCGGGGGGCCCCTCTGGAAACACCATATATTTT,.,TRBJ1-3,TRBV7-9,many
CASSVFRGEQKNTEAFF,TGTGCCAGCAGCGTTTTCAGGGGGGAGCAAAAGAACACTGAAGCTTTCTTT,TRBD1,TRBJ1-1,TRBV7-2,.
CSAVGQVYEQYF,TGCAGTGCAGTGGGACAGGTGTACGAGCAGTACTTC,TRBD1,TRBJ2-7,TRBV20-1,.
CASRRDGTKETQYF,TGTGCCAGCAGAAGAGACGGTACCAAAGAGACCCAGTACTTC,.,TRBJ2-5,TRBV6-5,few
CASSSPLSGANVLTF,TGTGCCAGCAGCTCCCCTCTGTCTGGGGCCAACGTCCTGACTTTC,.,TRBJ2-6,TRBV5-6,many
CSAPVSQETQYF,TGCAGCGCCCCAGTCAGCCAAGAGACCCAGTACTTC,.,TRBJ2-5,TRBV20-1,few
CASTGTAYGYTF,TGTGCCAGCACCGGGACTGCCTATGGCTACACCTTC,.,TRBJ1-2,TRBV25-1,.
CAISERGQYEQYF,TGTGCCATCAGTGAGCGGGGGCAGTACGAGCAGTACTTC,.,TRBJ2-7,TRBV10-3,.
CASSPLGRGITDTQYF,TGTGCCAGCAGCCCCCTGGGGAGGGGCATCACAGATACGCAGTATTTT,TRBD2,TRBJ2-3,TRBV7-6,few
CSATMTGAYVSGANVLTF,TGCAGTGCCACGATGACAGGGGCTTACGTCTCTGGGGCCAACGTCCTGACTTTC,TRBD1,TRBJ2-6,TRBV20-1,.